This section outlines one TCR beta chain sequence together with its context. Its antigen is unknown. A much larger clonotype is one base distant, so this may be a read error. PCR was performed a second time for roughly 7 to 11 cycles using a sample-barcoded 5' primer and a J-beta primer mix. One entry per CDR3 protein results from TCRdb running MiXCR on the 5' RACE reads. Of some 640,000 distinct CDR3 sequences listed, approximately 30% are singletons. The germline V gene encodes CDR1 SGHVS and CDR2 FNYEAQ. The CDR3 length is 14 residues. With 4 bases removed from V and 11 bases from J, the gap between germline ends came to 20 bases. The data were taken from a study of blood T cells in healthy people across ages. Regarding the study as a whole: Naive CD4+ cell counts and diversity both ran higher in long-lived than in aged donors.

The TCR was taken from a woman older than 75 in good health. The rearrangement links TRBV7-6 to TRBJ2-5; possible D gene TRBD2, 7 bases. The specimen was blood. The CDR3 DNA sequence: TGTGCCAGCAGCTCGGGGGGCTGGCAGGATGAGCAGTACTTC. It encodes CASSSGGWQDEQYF. Drawing the rest from reference TRBV7-6 and TRBJ2-5, the complete variable domain is GAGVSQSPRYKVTKRGQDVALRCDPISGHVSLYWYRQALGQGPEFLTYFNYEAQQDKSGLPNDRFSAERPEGSISTLTIQRTEQRDSAMYRCASSSGGWQDEQYFGPGTRLLVL.